The clone carrying this T cell receptor (beta chain) was seen a few times. The data were taken from a study of patients and donors after allogeneic stem cell transplantation. The length of the CDR3 is 15 residues. Germline assignment: CDR1 MNHGY and CDR2 SAAAGT. The junction had 17 bases not matched to a gene; V was cut back by 11 bases and J by 7 bases. TCRdb itself ran the RT-PCR reads through MiXCR, one entry per CDR3 protein. Among roughly 880,000 distinct CDR3 sequences listed, about a sixth were seen once. The sequenced sample was blood, either unsorted or a sorted T cell fraction (not recorded which). The receptor comes from a human donor who was either an allogeneic HSCT recipient or a stem cell or donor lymphocyte infusion donor (not recorded which). It is not recorded whose cells these are; they may come from a transplant donor. The rearrangement joins TRBV6-8 to TRBJ2-7; 10 nucleotides line up with TRBD2. CDR3 in amino acids: CAGELAGTSRREQYF. For the CDR3, the DNA is TGTGCCGGGGAACTAGCGGGAACCTCAAGACGAGAGCAGTACTTC.